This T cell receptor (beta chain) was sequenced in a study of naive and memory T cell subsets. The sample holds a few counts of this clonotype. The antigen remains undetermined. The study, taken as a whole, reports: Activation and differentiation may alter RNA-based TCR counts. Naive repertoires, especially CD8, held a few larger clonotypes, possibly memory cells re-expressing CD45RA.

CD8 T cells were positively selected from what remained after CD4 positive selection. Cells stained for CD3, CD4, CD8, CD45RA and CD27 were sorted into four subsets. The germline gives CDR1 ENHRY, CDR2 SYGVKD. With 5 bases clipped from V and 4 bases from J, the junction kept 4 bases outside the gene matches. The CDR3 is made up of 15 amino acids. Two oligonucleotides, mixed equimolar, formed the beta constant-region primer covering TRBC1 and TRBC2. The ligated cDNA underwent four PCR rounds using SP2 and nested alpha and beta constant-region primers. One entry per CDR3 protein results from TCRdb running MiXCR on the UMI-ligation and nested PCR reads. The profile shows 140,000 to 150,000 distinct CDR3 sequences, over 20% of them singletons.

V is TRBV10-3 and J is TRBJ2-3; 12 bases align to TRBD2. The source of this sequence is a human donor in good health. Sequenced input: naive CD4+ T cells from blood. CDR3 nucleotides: TGTGCCATCAGTAGACTAGCGGGAGCCGCAGATACGCAGTATTTT. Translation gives CAISRLAGAADTQYF.